The 17 T cell receptor beta chains given below trace back to one sample, sequenced in a study of blood T cell repertoires in COVID-19. Libraries were prepared by immunoSEQ multiplex PCR; TCRdb keeps only in-frame clonotypes and omits some of them. This table has 150,000 to 200,000 clones, roughly 76% appearing once. Specimen: peripheral blood. The receptors were sampled from a woman aged 40-49 years with COVID-19, enrolled during active disease.

The chain carries TRBV6-2 or TRBV6-3 and TRBJ2-3, with D possibly matching TRBD2 (6 bases). V lost 6 bases and J 4 bases, leaving 17 bases between the germline ends. The CDR3 is 15 residues long. From germline, CDR1 is MNHEY and CDR2 SVGEGT. CDR3 residues: CASSRGLFLPDTQYF. CDR3 nucleotides: TGTGCCAGCAGCCGCGGACTATTTTTGCCAGATACGCAGTATTTT.

The J gene is TRBJ2-7, the V gene TRBV4-1; D is unclear. With 2 bases removed from V and 0 bases from J, the gap between germline ends came to 5 bases. Germline V gives CDR1 MGHRA, CDR2 YSYEKL. This CDR3 region has 13 residues. The CDR3 coding sequence is TGCGCCAGCAGCCAATCCAGCTCCTACGAGCAGTACTTC. This gives the protein CASSQSSSYEQYF.

The V gene is TRBV3-1 (or the pseudogene TRBV3-2), the J gene TRBJ1-6; 9 bases fit TRBD1. Germline V lookup: CDR1 LGHDT, CDR2 YNNKEL (reference sequence). With 6 bases clipped from V and 7 bases from J, the junction kept 7 bases outside the gene matches. The CDR3 runs 15 residues. The CDR3 region has the DNA TGTGCCAGCAGTCGACAGGGGGAATCAAATTCACCCCTCCACTTT. It encodes CASSRQGESNSPLHF.

This chain connects TRBV7-6 to TRBJ2-2, with 12 bases lining up with TRBD2. Germline V gene data show CDR1 as SGHVS and CDR2 as FNYEAQ. The CDR3 runs 18 residues. J was trimmed by 3 bases and V by 1 base; bases with no gene match: 6. The CDR3 nucleotides read TGTGCCAGCAGCTTAGGGCCTAGCGGGGGGGAAGACACCGGGGAGCTGTTTTTT. Translating gives CASSLGPSGGEDTGELFF.

The rearrangement uses TRBV3-1 (or the pseudogene TRBV3-2) and TRBJ1-5; perhaps TRBD1 as D (6 bases). The CDR3 spans 15 residues. Germline V gene lookup returns CDR1 LGHDT and CDR2 YNNKEL (reference sequence). V gave up 0 bases and J gave up 9 bases, with 15 bases separating them. The CDR3: CASSQDLGARTPQHF. For the CDR3, the DNA is TGTGCCAGCAGCCAAGATTTGGGGGCTAGAACGCCCCAGCATTTT.

The J gene is TRBJ2-1, the V gene TRBV30, with TRBD2 matching over 9 bases. Per the germline V gene, CDR1 is GTSNPN and CDR2 is SVGIG (reference sequence). The CDR3 is made up of 13 amino acids. Trimming removed 4 bases from V and 6 bases from J; junction bases left unmatched: 4. The CDR3 region has the DNA TGTGCCTGGACCAGCGGGGGGTCCAATGAGCAGTTCTTC. Translating it yields CAWTSGGSNEQFF. The full variable domain, completed using reference TRBV30 and TRBJ2-1, is SQTIHQWPATLVQPVGSPLSLECTVEGTSNPNLYWYRQAAGRGLQLLFYSVGIGQISSEVPQNLSASRPQDRQFILSSKKLLLSDSGFYLCAWTSGGSNEQFFGPGTRLTVL.

The rearrangement links TRBV5-6 to TRBJ1-1; 7 bases are a match to TRBD1. Trimming cost V 2 bases and J 11 bases; bases outside gene matches: 6. The length of the CDR3 is 12 residues. CDR1 is SGHDT, CDR2 YYEEEE, per germline. Here the CDR3 DNA reads TGTGCCAGCAGCTTCCAGGGGGAGAGGGCTTTCTTT. Encoded protein: CASSFQGERAFF.

The rearrangement joins TRBV5-1 to TRBJ2-3, with a tentative D call TRBD2 (5 bases). The V gene lost 2 bases and the J gene lost 1 base, with 17 bases spanning the gap. CDR3 length equals 17 residues. The germline V gene encodes CDR1 SGHRS and CDR2 YFSETQ. The CDR3 loop is CASSFLGSAKGTDTQYF. For the CDR3, the DNA is TGCGCCAGCAGCTTCTTAGGGAGTGCAAAGGGCACAGATACGCAGTATTTT.

The CDR3 loop reads CSVVSSHGTDTQYF. CDR3 DNA: TGCAGCGTTGTCTCTAGTCATGGCACAGATACGCAGTATTTT. The chain links TRBV29-1 to TRBJ2-3; D unresolved. The V and J ends lost 4 bases and 1 base respectively, with 12 bases between them. CDR1 is SQVTM, CDR2 ANQGSEA, per germline. The length of the CDR3 is 14 residues.

The gene calls are TRBV7-6 and TRBJ2-5; 8 bases are a match to TRBD2. J lost 5 bases, V lost 5 bases, and 10 bases had no gene match. Per the germline V gene, CDR1 is SGHVS and CDR2 is FNYEAQ. The CDR3 is made up of 15 amino acids. The CDR3 DNA follows: TGTGCCAGCAGCCCAGCGGGGGCAAGTACGGAGACCCAGTACTTC. This sequence encodes CASSPAGASTETQYF.

The chain employs TRBV29-1 and TRBJ1-1; D not resolved. V lost 4 bases and J 5 bases, leaving 11 bases between the germline ends. CDR1 and CDR2 from the germline V gene are SQVTM and ANQGSEA. There are 12 residues in the CDR3. In DNA form, the CDR3 reads TGCAGCGTTGGCTTTCCGGGGACTGAAGCTTTCTTT. Translation: CSVGFPGTEAFF.

This chain links TRBV11-2 with TRBJ2-5, with D perhaps matching TRBD1 (6 bases). The CDR3 is 15 amino acids. V lost 0 bases, J lost 2 bases, and 10 bases lay in between. Germline lookup yields CDR1 SGHAT and CDR2 FQNNGV. Here the CDR3 DNA reads TGTGCCAGCAGCTTAGATCTCGACAGGCAAGAGACCCAGTACTTC. This gives the protein CASSLDLDRQETQYF.

The chain couples TRBV10-3 to TRBJ2-5, with a possible D match to TRBD1 (6 bases). The CDR3 is 14 amino acids. V was clipped by 6 bases and J by 0 bases, with 11 bases between them. Germline-derived CDR1 and CDR2 are ENHRY and SYGVKD. CDR3 DNA sequence: TGTGCCATCAGCCTTGGACAGTACCAAGAGACCCAGTACTTC. Translating gives CAISLGQYQETQYF.

The chain employs TRBV11-2 and TRBJ1-4, with D tentatively TRBD1 (6 bases). The CDR3 totals 15 residues. V was clipped by 2 bases and J by 5 bases, with 12 bases between them. The germline CDR1 and CDR2 sequences are SGHAT and FQNNGV. The CDR3 bases are TGTGCCAGCAGCTTAACTGACAGGAGGAATGAAAAACTGTTTTTT. Encoded protein: CASSLTDRRNEKLFF.

The chain combines TRBV2 with TRBJ2-1; 7 bases match TRBD2. The CDR3 totals 12 residues. The junction had 3 bases not matched to a gene; V was cut back by 6 bases and J by 7 bases. Germline CDR1 and CDR2: SNHLY and FYNNEI. DNA for the CDR3: TGTGCCAGCAGGGGAGGGTGGAATGAGCAGTTCTTC. Protein product: CASRGGWNEQFF.

This clone has a handful of counts. The chain combines TRBV3-1 (or the pseudogene TRBV3-2) with TRBJ1-3; D is perhaps TRBD1 (6 bases). This CDR3 comprises 14 residues. Trimming pared 4 bases from V and 4 bases from J, leaving 11 bases between. CDR1 is LGHDT, CDR2 YNNKEL, per germline (reference sequence). CDR3 region: CASSRGGRGNTIYF. The DNA for the CDR3 is TGTGCCAGCAGCCGAGGGGGAAGAGGAAACACCATATATTTT.

To note about this clone: Relative to the germline gene, one junction end is altered; a read error may explain this. Other DNA sequences in this sample translate to the same CDR3. The gene calls are TRBV4-1 and TRBJ2-1; TRBD2 matches at 8 bases. CDR3 length: 18 residues. CDR1 MGHRA and CDR2 YSYEKL come from the germline V gene. This chain's CDR3 is CASSQDAQRGPFYNEQFF. CDR3 in DNA: TGCGCTAGCAGCCAAGATGCCCAGCGGGGGCCCTTCTACAATGAGCAGTTCTTC.